These 11 T cell receptor beta chains came from one sample sequenced in a study of blood T cell repertoires in COVID-19. TCRdb keeps only in-frame clones here, not all; method: immunoSEQ multiplex PCR. The sample has approximately 110,000 clones; 75% to 90% are singletons. Sequencing was performed on peripheral blood. The source of these receptors is a woman in her 40s with acute or convalescent COVID-19.

This rearrangement joins TRBV28 to TRBJ2-7; 13 nucleotides agree with TRBD2. The CDR3 totals 15 residues. The V gene end was trimmed by 6 bases and the J gene end by 2 bases; junction bases not matched to a gene: 4. Germline values: CDR1 MDHEN, CDR2 SYDVKM. This chain's CDR3 is CASSSGTSGTYEQYF. The CDR3 DNA is TGTGCCAGCAGCTCCGGGACTAGCGGGACCTACGAGCAGTACTTC.

The chain is built from TRBV19 and TRBJ1-5, with 8 bases matching TRBD1. CDR3 size: 14 residues. J lost 6 bases, V lost 8 bases, and 9 bases had no gene match. CDR1 is LNHDA and CDR2 is SQIVND in the germline V gene (reference sequence). Here the CDR3 DNA reads TGTGCCAGTCAGTCGGGACAGGTGATTCAGCCCCAGCATTTT. It specifies CASQSGQVIQPQHF.

The CDR3 DNA reads TGTGCCAGCTCACCAGTCACGGACTATGGCTACACCTTC. Translated, it gives CASSPVTDYGYTF. The chain combines TRBV18 with TRBJ1-2; no firm D call. The CDR3 extends over 13 amino acids. Per germline, CDR1 KGHSH and CDR2 LQKENI. Trimming removed 2 bases from V and 3 bases from J, with 7 bases in between.

The chain recombines TRBV1 with TRBJ2-3; the D call in the table, TRBD2, was not verified against the DNA. TRBV1 is designated a pseudogene. The CDR3 consists of 19 residues. CDR3 protein: CTSSQVPCFAGISTDTQYF. CDR3 coding DNA: TGCACCAGCAGCCAAGTCCCCTGTTTTGCGGGGATTAGCACAGATACGCAGTATTTT.

The chain couples TRBV6-5 to TRBJ2-1; a weak D match, TRBD2 (5 bases). V was shortened by 2 bases and J by 6 bases, with 11 bases between the two germline ends. CDR3 length: 14 amino acids. Germline V gene data show CDR1 as MNHEY and CDR2 as SVGAGI. The CDR3 DNA reads TGTGCCAGCAGTTACGACGAGGGATCCAATGAGCAGTTCTTC. This encodes CASSYDEGSNEQFF.

This clone was picked up one time. The chain joins TRBV3-1 (or the pseudogene TRBV3-2) to TRBJ2-1; 7 bases fit TRBD2. The CDR3 loop spans 15 amino acids. Germline values: CDR1 LGHDT, CDR2 YNNKEL (reference sequence). V gave up 4 bases and J gave up 4 bases; unmatched junction bases: 7. CDR3 sequence reads: CASSRGLVGYNEQFF. The CDR3 nucleotides read TGTGCCAGCAGCCGCGGACTAGTAGGGTACAATGAGCAGTTCTTC.

The V and J genes are TRBV14 and TRBJ2-7; 10 bases agree with TRBD2. Germline-derived CDR1 and CDR2 are SGHDN and FVKESK. This CDR3 region has 15 residues. Germline trimming cut 4 bases from V and 1 base from J; bases unmatched to any gene: 4. The CDR3 region is CASSRSGGSSYEQYF. In DNA, the CDR3 is TGTGCCAGCAGCCGTAGCGGGGGGTCTTCCTACGAGCAGTACTTC.

The chain is built from TRBV6-6 and TRBJ1-2; D is perhaps TRBD1 (5 bases). CDR1 and CDR2 (germline): MNHNY, SVGAGI (reference sequence). The ends were cut back, 7 bases at V and 7 bases at J, with 16 bases in the middle. This CDR3 contains 13 residues. CDR3 DNA: TGTGCCAGCACCCGAGGGGAGGGTTTTGGCTACACCTTC. Translation: CASTRGEGFGYTF.

The DNA for the CDR3 is TGTGCCAGCAGTCAACAGGGCCTTATGAACACTGAAGCTTTCTTT. Translation: CASSQQGLMNTEAFF. The genes are TRBV6-1 and TRBJ1-1; tentative D call: TRBD1 (6 bases). CDR1 is MNHNS, CDR2 SASEGT, per germline. Trimming cost V 5 bases and J 0 bases, with 13 bases left between them. The CDR3 is 15 amino acids.

This clone was counted a few times. The rearrangement uses TRBV19 and TRBJ1-6; no definite D call. The CDR3 extends over 14 amino acids. With 1 base removed from V and 9 bases from J, the gap between germline ends came to 10 bases. Per germline, CDR1 LNHDA and CDR2 SQIVND (reference sequence). The CDR3 DNA is TGTGCCAGTAGTATAGGTGGAGTGGGTTCACCCCTCCACTTT. This translates into CASSIGGVGSPLHF.

The CDR3 region has the DNA TGTGCCAGCAGTGAACTGACAGCTTTCAATCAGCCCCAGCATTTT. This encodes CASSELTAFNQPQHF. The rearrangement uses TRBV6-1 and TRBJ1-5; TRBD1 is a possible D gene (5 bases). V was trimmed by 2 bases and J by 3 bases, leaving 11 bases between them. The length of the CDR3 is 15 residues. Germline values: CDR1 MNHNS, CDR2 SASEGT.